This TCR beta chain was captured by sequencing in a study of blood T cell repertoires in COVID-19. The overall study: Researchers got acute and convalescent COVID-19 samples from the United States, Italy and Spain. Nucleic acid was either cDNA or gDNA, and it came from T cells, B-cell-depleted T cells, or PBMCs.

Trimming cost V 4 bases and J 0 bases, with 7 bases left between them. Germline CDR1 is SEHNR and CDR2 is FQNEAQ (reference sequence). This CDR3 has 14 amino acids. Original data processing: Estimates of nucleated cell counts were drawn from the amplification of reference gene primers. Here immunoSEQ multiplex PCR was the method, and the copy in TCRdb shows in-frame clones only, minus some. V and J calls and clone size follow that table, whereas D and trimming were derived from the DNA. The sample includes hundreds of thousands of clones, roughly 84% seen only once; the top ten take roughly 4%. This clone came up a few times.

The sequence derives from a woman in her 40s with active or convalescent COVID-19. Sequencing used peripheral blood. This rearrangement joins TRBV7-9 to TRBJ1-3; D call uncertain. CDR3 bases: TGTGCCAGCAGCTCTATGAGCTCTGGAAACACCATATATTTT. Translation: CASSSMSSGNTIYF.